The clone carrying this T cell receptor (beta chain) was picked up one time. Its antigen is currently unknown. This sample is part of a study of CD8+ T cells in alopecia areata. Findings of the study overall: Given one nonresponder, whether baseline CD8+ expansion relates to response remains uncertain. Sequence data from scalp samples additionally include resident alphabeta T cells of normal skin. Scalp clonality and expanded CD8+ clones among the top 100 showed significant decreases with tofacitinib.

Treatment given: oral pan-JAK inhibitor, 5-10 mg twice daily. This CDR3 has 15 amino acids. V lost 4 bases and J lost 1, with 14 bases in between. CDR1 is SQVTM, CDR2 ANQGSEA, per germline. Extracted RNA was reverse transcribed into cDNA, the sequencing template. The protocol was immunoSEQ multiplex PCR, while the TCRdb copy is restricted to in-frame clones and leaves out a portion. Of around 160,000 clones listed, less than 80% are singletons. The genes are TRBV29-1 and TRBJ1-3, with D possibly TRBD1 on 5 matching bases. The clonotype comes from a human donor with alopecia areata. The sample here was CD4+ T cells sorted from blood, taken at week 24, from a patient treated with tofacitinib. This CDR3 is CSVGYPGRSGNTIYF. DNA of the CDR3: TGCAGCGTTGGTTATCCAGGGCGGTCTGGAAACACCATATATTTT.